This T cell receptor beta chain stems from a study of TIL therapy for anti-PD-1-resistant metastatic lung cancer. Study-wide background: Median patient age was 54, ranging roughly 38-75 years. Study-wide results and caveats: TIL clonotype persistence in blood showed no apparent association with response.

This CDR3 region has 17 residues. Trimming cost V 3 bases and J 1 base; bases outside gene matches: 4. CDR1 is LNHNV, CDR2 YYDKDF, per germline (reference sequence). This was the immunoSEQ v3 assay. Libraries were sequenced to 1.5 million to 2.5 million read pairs (survey) or about 5-6.5 million (deep). Produced via immunoSEQ multiplex PCR; TCRdb's table is partial and in-frame only. This sample has roughly 57,000 clones, with approximately 80% found just once. Time point given: pre-treatment sample, taken before nivolumab and TIL therapy. Adults with stage 4 NSCLC were enrolled in a phase I trial. Concerning this clone: The target antigen is unknown.

This TCR was recovered from a person between 30 and 80 years old with non-small cell lung cancer. The sample here was blood, taken at baseline. This chain uses TRBV15 with TRBJ1-4; 11 nucleotides align to TRBD1. CDR3 sequence: CATSRGDRGITNEKLFF. The CDR3 coding sequence is TGTGCCACCAGCAGGGGGGACAGGGGGATAACTAATGAAAAACTGTTTTTT.